This T cell receptor (beta chain) was recovered during a study of early T cells in non-severe SARS-CoV-2 infection. From the 5' RACE reads, TCRdb called clonotypes with MiXCR, one entry per CDR3 protein. The sample records some 64,000 distinct CDR3 sequences, 15% to 20% being singletons. This clonotype was seen at least ten times. The sample was whole blood, taken at baseline. The sequence was collected from an adult who was a healthcare worker with PCR-confirmed SARS-CoV-2 infection or an uninfected control (not recorded which).

The CDR3 sequence: CSVEAQSNTEAFF. CDR3 nucleotides: TGCAGCGTTGAGGCGCAGTCGAACACTGAAGCTTTCTTT. The chain is built from TRBV29-1 and TRBJ1-1; D is unresolved. CDR1 and CDR2 from the germline V gene are SQVTM and ANQGSEA. V lost 3 bases to trimming and J lost 1 base, with 9 bases between them. CDR3 length: 13 residues. Full variable domain (missing parts from reference TRBV29-1 and TRBJ1-1): SAVISQKPSRDICQRGTSLTIQCQVDSQVTMMFWYRQQPGQSLTLIATANQGSEATYESGFVIDKFPISRPNLTFSTLTVSNMSPEDSSIYLCSVEAQSNTEAFFGQGTRLTVV.